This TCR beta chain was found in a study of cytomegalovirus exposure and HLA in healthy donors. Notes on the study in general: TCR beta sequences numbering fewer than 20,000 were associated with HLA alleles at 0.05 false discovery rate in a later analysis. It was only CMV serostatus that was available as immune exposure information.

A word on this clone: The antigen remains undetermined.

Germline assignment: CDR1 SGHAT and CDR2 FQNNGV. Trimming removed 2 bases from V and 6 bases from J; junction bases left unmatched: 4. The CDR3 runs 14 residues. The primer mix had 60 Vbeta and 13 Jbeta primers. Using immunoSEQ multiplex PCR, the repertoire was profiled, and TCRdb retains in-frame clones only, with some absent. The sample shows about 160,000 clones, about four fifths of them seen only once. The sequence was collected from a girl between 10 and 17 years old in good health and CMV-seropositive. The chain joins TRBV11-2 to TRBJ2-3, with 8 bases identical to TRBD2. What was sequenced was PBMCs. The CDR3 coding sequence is TGTGCCAGCAGCTTAATCGGGGGGGCCGATACGCAGTATTTT. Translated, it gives CASSLIGGADTQYF.